Given below is one T cell receptor beta chain in context. Its antigen is currently unknown. Produced via immunoSEQ multiplex PCR; TCRdb's table is partial and in-frame only. The sample carries about 100,000 clones, about 88% recorded once. V was shortened by 1 base and J by 3 bases, with 10 bases between the two germline ends. The CDR3 is made up of 14 amino acids. Germline CDR1 reads LGHNA; CDR2 reads YNFKEQ. The source of the sample is a study of T cell responses to AZD1222 COVID-19 vaccine. The overall study: Researchers grouped second doses given at about 4 or about 12 weeks into one pool.

Findings of the study overall: Only five to seven individuals given AZD1222 were seropositive at baseline. Unmutated variant regions are reportedly targeted by nearly half of spike-specific TCRs. Clonal diversity was possibly underestimated, and the donors were mostly white British, with more females.

Sequencing was performed on peripheral blood, taken on day 0 of AZD1222 vaccination. V and J are TRBV4-2 and TRBJ2-7; possibly TRBD1 for D (6 bases). This clonotype was sampled from an adult in good health. As DNA, the CDR3 is TGTGCCAGCAGCCAAGTCCCAGGGGTCTACGAGCAGTACTTC. Amino acid sequence: CASSQVPGVYEQYF.